Listed below are T cell receptor beta chains from one sample, sequenced in a study of regulatory T cells in long-lasting Graves disease. One entry per CDR3 protein, called by TCRdb with MiXCR from the multiplex PCR reads. The sample has about 470,000 distinct CDR3 sequences, around a fifth seen once. The sample consisted of peripheral blood mononuclear cells (PBMCs), taken when the disease was refractory, from a patient treated with antithyroid drugs. These receptors were taken from a female donor with Graves disease. Both conserved end residues are trimmed from each CDR3. A D gene is named only where the DNA matches it firmly. Only some rows state a clone size, as once, few, many or a class for expanded clones.

J gene	V gene	D gene	clone size	CDR3 protein
TRBJ2-7	TRBV29-1	TRBD2	many	SVEGLAAYEQY
TRBJ2-7	TRBV4-2	NA	few	ASSQYPQEQY
TRBJ1-6	TRBV28	NA	NA	ASSFGRDNSPLH
TRBJ2-5	TRBV29-1	NA	few	SVALTRTEQETQY
TRBJ2-5	TRBV18	NA	few	ASSPGVRETQY
TRBJ1-2	TRBV5-1	NA	many	ASSSRRTGYT
TRBJ1-1	TRBV28	NA	many	ASSITTGRNTEAF
TRBJ2-5	TRBV12-3/TRBV12-4	NA	NA	ASSYDRRETQY
TRBJ2-2	TRBV15	TRBD2	few	ATSRGGTSAPGELF
TRBJ1-1	TRBV29-1	TRBD1	NA	SVLTGGKTEAF
TRBJ1-1	TRBV5-1	NA	NA	ASSPTPLGDTEAF
TRBJ1-1	TRBV6-1	NA	many	ASSEFRTSTEAF
TRBJ1-4	TRBV20-1	NA	NA	SARPGAQANEKLF
TRBJ1-3	TRBV19	NA	NA	ASSGPGGSGNTIY
TRBJ2-2	TRBV24-1	TRBD2	NA	ATSEGSGRPRRNTGELF
TRBJ1-1	TRBV4-1	NA	NA	ASSPSQDIMNTEAF
TRBJ2-7	TRBV6-1	NA	few	ASRVSAGYSYEQY
TRBJ2-5	TRBV20-1	TRBD2	many	SAKGLAGEMHGTQY
TRBJ2-1	TRBV28	TRBD2	NA	ASSGFGTSGRDEQF
TRBJ1-2	TRBV6-1	NA	many	ASLIPGTPVYGYT
TRBJ1-2	TRBV7-9	NA	once	ASSPPRAAQDYGYT
TRBJ2-3	TRBV2	TRBD2	many	ASSELAGDRRNTQY
TRBJ1-2	TRBV5-1	NA	few	ASSAYSGDLYGYT
TRBJ2-4	TRBV12-3/TRBV12-4	NA	many	ASSPLAEGANIQY
TRBJ1-4	TRBV5-1	NA	many	ASSLLLGATNEKLF
TRBJ1-1	TRBV12-3/TRBV12-4	TRBD1	few	ASSPTALGQVGSTEAF
TRBJ1-2	TRBV28	NA	many	ASSPSVERRATYGYT
TRBJ1-2	TRBV20-1	NA	few	SATGRSYGYT
TRBJ2-7	TRBV6-1	TRBD2	many	ASRGTSGGPAYEQY
TRBJ2-5	TRBV6-9	NA	many	ASSYGTEDQETQY
TRBJ1-5	TRBV19	TRBD1	NA	ASSTTGTALNQPQH